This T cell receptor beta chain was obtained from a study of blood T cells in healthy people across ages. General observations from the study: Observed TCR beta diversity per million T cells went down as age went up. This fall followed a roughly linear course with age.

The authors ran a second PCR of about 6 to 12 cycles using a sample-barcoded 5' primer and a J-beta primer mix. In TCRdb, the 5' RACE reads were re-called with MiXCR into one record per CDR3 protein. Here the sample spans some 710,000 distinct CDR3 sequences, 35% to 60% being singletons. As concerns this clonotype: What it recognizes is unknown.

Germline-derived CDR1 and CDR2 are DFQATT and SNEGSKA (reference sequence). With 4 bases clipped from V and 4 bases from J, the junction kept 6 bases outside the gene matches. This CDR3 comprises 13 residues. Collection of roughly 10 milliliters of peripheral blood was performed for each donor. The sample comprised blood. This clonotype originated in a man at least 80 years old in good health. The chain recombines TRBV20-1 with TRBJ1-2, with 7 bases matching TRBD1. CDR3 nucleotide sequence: TGCAGTGCTACAGAGGGGACAGCCTATGGCTACACCTTC. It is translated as CSATEGTAYGYTF.